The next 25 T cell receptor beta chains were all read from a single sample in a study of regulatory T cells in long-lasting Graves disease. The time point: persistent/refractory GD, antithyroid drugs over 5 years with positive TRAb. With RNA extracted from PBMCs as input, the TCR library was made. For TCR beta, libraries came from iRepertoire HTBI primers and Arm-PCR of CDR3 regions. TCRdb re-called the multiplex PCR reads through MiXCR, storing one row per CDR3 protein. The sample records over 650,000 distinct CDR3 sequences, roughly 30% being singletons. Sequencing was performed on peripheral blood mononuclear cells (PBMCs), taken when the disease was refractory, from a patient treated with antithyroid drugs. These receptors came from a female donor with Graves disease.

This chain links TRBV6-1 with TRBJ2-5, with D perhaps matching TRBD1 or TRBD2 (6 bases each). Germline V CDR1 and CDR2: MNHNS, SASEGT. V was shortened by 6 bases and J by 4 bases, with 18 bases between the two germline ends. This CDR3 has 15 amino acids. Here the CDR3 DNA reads TGTGCCAGCAGGCCAACCGGGGGCACGGGAGAGACCCAGTACTTC. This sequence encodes CASRPTGGTGETQYF.

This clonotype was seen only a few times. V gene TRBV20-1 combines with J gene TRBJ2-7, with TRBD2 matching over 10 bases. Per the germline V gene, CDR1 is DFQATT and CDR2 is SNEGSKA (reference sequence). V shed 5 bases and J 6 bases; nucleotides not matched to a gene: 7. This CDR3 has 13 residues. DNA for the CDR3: TGCAGTGCTCTAGCGGGGGTACAGGGCGAGCAGTACTTC. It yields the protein CSALAGVQGEQYF.

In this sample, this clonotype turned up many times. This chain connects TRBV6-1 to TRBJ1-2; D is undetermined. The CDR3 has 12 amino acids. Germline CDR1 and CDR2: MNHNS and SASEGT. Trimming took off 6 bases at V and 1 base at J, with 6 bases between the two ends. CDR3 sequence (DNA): TGTGCCAGCAGCGACAATAACTATGGCTACACCTTC. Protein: CASSDNNYGYTF.

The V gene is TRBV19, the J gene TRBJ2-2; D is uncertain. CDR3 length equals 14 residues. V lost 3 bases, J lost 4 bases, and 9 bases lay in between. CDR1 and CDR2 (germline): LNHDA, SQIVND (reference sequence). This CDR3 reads CASSIGISTGELFF. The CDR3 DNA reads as TGTGCCAGTAGTATTGGGATTTCCACCGGGGAGCTGTTTTTT.

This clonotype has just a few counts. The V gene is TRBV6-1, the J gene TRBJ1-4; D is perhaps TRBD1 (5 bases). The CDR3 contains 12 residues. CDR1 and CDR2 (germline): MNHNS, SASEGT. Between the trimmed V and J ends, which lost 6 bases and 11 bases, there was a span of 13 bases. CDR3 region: CASRPDTAKLFF. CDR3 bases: TGTGCCAGCAGGCCGGACACGGCGAAACTGTTTTTT.

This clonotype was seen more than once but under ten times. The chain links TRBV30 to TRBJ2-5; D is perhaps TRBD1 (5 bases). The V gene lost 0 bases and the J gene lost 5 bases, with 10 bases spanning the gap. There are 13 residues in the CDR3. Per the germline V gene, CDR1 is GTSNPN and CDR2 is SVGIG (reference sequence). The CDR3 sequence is CAWSVKAGETQYF. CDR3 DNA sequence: TGTGCCTGGAGTGTAAAGGCAGGGGAGACCCAGTACTTC.

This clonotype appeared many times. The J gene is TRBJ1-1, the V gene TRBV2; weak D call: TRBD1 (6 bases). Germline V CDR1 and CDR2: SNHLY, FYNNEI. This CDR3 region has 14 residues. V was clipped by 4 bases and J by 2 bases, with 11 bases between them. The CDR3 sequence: CASSGGTFNTEAFF. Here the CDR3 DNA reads TGTGCCAGCAGTGGGGGGACATTTAACACTGAAGCTTTCTTT.

Here the CDR3 reads CASTTDPTGDYGYTF. Written as DNA, the CDR3 is TGTGCCAGCACAACCGATCCTACAGGGGACTATGGCTACACCTTC. The chain combines TRBV6-1 with TRBJ1-2, with TRBD1 identical over 7 bases. Germline V gene data show CDR1 as MNHNS and CDR2 as SASEGT. The CDR3 consists of 15 residues. With V trimmed by 7 bases and J by 3 bases, 11 bases remained unmatched.

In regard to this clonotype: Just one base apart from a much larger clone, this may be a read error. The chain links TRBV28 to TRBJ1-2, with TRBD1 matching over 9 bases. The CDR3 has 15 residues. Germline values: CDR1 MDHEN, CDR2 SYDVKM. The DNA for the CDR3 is TGTGCCAGCATAGGATCGGGACAGGGTACCTATGGCTACATCTTC. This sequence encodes CASIGSGQGTYGYIF.

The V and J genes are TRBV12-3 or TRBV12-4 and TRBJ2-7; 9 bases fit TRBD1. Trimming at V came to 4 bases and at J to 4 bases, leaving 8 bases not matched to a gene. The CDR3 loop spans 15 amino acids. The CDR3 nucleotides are TGTGCCAGCAGTTCGGGACAGGGAGTGTGGTACGAGCAGTACTTC. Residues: CASSSGQGVWYEQYF.

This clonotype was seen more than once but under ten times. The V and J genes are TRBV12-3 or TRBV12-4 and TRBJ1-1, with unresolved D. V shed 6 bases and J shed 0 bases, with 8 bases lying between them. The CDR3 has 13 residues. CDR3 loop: CASSWEVNTEAFF. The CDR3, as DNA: TGTGCCAGCAGCTGGGAGGTGAACACTGAAGCTTTCTTT.

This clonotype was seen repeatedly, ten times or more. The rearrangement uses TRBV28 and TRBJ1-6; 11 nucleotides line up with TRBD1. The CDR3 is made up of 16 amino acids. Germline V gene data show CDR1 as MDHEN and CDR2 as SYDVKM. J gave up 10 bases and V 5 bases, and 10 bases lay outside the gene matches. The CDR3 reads CASSTRTGGYLSPLHF. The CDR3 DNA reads TGTGCCAGCAGTACGAGGACAGGGGGCTATTTATCACCCCTCCACTTT.

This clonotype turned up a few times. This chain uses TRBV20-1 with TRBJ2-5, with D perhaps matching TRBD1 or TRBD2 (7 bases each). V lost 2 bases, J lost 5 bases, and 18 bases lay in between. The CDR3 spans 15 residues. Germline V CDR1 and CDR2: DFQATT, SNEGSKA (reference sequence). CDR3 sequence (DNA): TGCAGTGCTAGACGGGATATGGGAGGGGGCGAGACCCAGTACTTC. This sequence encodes CSARRDMGGGETQYF.

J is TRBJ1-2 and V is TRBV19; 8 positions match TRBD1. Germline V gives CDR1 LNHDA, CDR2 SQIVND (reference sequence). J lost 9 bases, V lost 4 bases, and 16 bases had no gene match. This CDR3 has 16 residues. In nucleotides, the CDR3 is TGTGCCAGTAGTAGAACCTTGACAGGGGAGGCCGTTCGCTACACCTTC. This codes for CASSRTLTGEAVRYTF.

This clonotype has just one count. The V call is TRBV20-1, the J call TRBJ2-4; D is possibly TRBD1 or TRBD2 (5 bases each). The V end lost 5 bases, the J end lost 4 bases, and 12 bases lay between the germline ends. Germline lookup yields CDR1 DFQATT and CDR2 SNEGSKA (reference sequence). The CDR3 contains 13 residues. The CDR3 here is CSAVGWGKNIQYF. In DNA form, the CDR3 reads TGCAGTGCTGTGGGATGGGGGAAAAACATTCAGTACTTC.

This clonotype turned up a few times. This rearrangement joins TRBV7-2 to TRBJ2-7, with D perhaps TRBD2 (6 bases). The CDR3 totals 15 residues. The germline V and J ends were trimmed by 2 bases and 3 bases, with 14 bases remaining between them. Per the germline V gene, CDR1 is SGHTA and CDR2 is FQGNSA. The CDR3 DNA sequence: TGTGCCAGCAGCTTATACCCTAGCGACGGCTACGAGCAGTACTTC. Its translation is CASSLYPSDGYEQYF.

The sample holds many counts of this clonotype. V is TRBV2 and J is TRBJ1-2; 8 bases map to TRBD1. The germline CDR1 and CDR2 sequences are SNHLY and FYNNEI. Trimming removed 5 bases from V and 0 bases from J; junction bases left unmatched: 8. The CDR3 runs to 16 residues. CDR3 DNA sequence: TGTGCCAGCAGTCTAACCGACAGGGGTGCTAACTATGGCTACACCTTC. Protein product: CASSLTDRGANYGYTF.

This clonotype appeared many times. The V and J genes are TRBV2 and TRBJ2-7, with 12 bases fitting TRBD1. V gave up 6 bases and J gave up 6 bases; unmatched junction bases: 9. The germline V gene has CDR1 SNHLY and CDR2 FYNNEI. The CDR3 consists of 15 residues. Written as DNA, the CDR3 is TGTGCCAGCAGACACACCGGGACAGGGGGCTCCGAGCAGTACTTC. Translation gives CASRHTGTGGSEQYF.

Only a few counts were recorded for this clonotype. The CDR3 coding sequence is TGTGCCAGTTTGGAAGCGGGAGTTGGAGGCATTCAGTACTTC. Residues: CASLEAGVGGIQYF. This chain joins TRBV6-2 or TRBV6-3 and TRBJ2-4; TRBD2 agrees at 8 bases. Looked up from germline, CDR1 is MNHEY and CDR2 is SVGEGT. Trimming removed 9 bases from V and 9 bases from J; junction bases left unmatched: 13. This CDR3 has 14 amino acids.

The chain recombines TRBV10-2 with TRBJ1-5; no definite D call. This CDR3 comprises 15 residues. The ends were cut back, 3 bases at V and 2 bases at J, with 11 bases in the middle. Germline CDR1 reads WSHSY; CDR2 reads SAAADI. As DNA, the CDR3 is TGCGCCAGCAGTGACAGAGGAAGTGGCAATCAGCCCCAGCATTTT. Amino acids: CASSDRGSGNQPQHF.

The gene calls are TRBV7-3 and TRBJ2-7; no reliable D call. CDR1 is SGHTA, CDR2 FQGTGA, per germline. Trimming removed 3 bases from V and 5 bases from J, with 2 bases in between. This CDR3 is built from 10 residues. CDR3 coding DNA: TGTGCCAGCAGCTTCAACGAGCAGTACTTC. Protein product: CASSFNEQYF. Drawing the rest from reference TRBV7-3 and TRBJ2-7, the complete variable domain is GAGVSQTPSNKVTEKGKYVELRCDPISGHTALYWYRQSLGQGPEFLIYFQGTGAADDSGLPNDRFFAVRPEGSVSTLKIQRTERGDSAVYLCASSFNEQYFGPGTRLTVT.

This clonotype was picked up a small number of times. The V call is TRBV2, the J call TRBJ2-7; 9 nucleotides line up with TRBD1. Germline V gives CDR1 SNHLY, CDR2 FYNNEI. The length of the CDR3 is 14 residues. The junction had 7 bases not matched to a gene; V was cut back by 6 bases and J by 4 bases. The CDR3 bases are TGTGCCAGCAGGAAACAGGGACAGGGATACGAGCAGTACTTC. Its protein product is CASRKQGQGYEQYF.

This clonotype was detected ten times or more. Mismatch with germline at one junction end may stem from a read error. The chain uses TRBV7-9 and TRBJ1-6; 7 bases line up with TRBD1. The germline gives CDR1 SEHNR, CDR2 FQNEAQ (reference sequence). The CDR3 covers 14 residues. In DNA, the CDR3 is TGTGCCAGCAGTTTAGGGACAGCGAATTCACCCCTCCACTTT. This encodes CASSLGTANSPLHF.

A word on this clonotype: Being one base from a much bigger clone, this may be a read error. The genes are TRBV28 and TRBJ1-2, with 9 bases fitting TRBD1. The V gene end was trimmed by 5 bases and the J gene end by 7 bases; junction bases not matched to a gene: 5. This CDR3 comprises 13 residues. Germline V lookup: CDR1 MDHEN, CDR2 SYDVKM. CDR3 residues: CASSRTGDCGYTF. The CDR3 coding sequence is TGTGCCAGCAGTCGGACAGGGGACTGTGGCTACACCTTC.

CDR3 in DNA: TGTGCCAGCAGCAGCAGGGGGTCCGCATCCTACGAGCAGTACTTC. It specifies CASSSRGSASYEQYF. The chain joins TRBV7-9 to TRBJ2-7, with 7 positions matching TRBD1. This CDR3 region has 15 residues. Germline V lookup: CDR1 SEHNR, CDR2 FQNEAQ (reference sequence). J lost 1 base, V lost 5 bases, and 8 bases had no gene match. Filled out from reference TRBV7-9 and TRBJ2-7, the complete variable domain reads DTGVSQNPRHKITKRGQNVTFRCDPISEHNRLYWYRQTLGQGPEFLTYFQNEAQLEKSRLLSDRFSAERPKGSFSTLEIQRTEQGDSAMYLCASSSRGSASYEQYFGPGTRLTVT.